One sample yielded the 31 T cell receptor beta chains listed below, sequenced in a study of blood T cell repertoires in COVID-19. TCRdb's table, derived via immunoSEQ multiplex PCR, lists solely in-frame clones and lacks some. The sample includes roughly 130,000 clones, roughly four fifths of them seen just once. Specimen: PBMCs or T cells enriched from blood (not recorded which). Source of these receptors: a man in his forties or fifties who had recovered from COVID-19.

In this sample, this clone turned up a few times. The chain carries TRBV14 and TRBJ1-2; 8 bases agree with TRBD1. CDR1 is SGHDN, CDR2 FVKESK, per germline. After removal of 3 bases from V and 8 bases from J, the junction contained 17 bases not matched to a gene. This CDR3 has 17 residues. CDR3 in amino acids: CASSQERQGFVSGGYTF. CDR3 nucleotide sequence: TGTGCCAGCAGCCAGGAGAGACAGGGGTTCGTTTCGGGCGGCTACACCTTC.

V gene TRBV7-2 combines with J gene TRBJ1-1; the match to TRBD1 covers 11 bases. Germline loops: CDR1 SGHTA, CDR2 FQGNSA. This CDR3 is 15 amino acids long. V lost 2 bases, J lost 3 bases, and 2 bases stayed unmatched. DNA of the CDR3: TGTGCCAGCAGCTTACGGACAGGGGGCGACACTGAAGCTTTCTTT. It yields the protein CASSLRTGGDTEAFF. Complete variable domain (other parts from reference TRBV7-2 and TRBJ1-1): GAGVSQSPSNKVTEKGKDVELRCDPISGHTALYWYRQSLGQGLEFLIYFQGNSAPDKSGLPSDRFSAERTGGSVSTLTIQRTQQEDSAVYLCASSLRTGGDTEAFFGQGTRLTVV.

This clone was found once. The chain has TRBV10-3 and TRBJ2-1, with 14 bases lining up with TRBD2. V dropped 10 bases and J dropped 4; count of bases not matched to a gene: 3. Germline V gene data show CDR1 as ENHRY and CDR2 as SYGVKD. The CDR3 has 14 residues. CDR3 nucleotides: TGTGCCACGGGACTAGCGGGGGATTACAATGAGCAGTTCTTC. It is translated as CATGLAGDYNEQFF.

This chain uses TRBV7-9 with TRBJ2-3; D possibly corresponds to TRBD2 (7 bases). The V gene lost 6 bases and the J gene lost 4 bases, with 20 bases spanning the gap. The CDR3 consists of 16 residues. Germline assignment: CDR1 SEHNR and CDR2 FQNEAQ (reference sequence). The CDR3: CASSPKGGPGADTQYF. The CDR3 DNA follows: TGTGCCAGCAGTCCTAAGGGGGGGCCCGGCGCAGATACGCAGTATTTT.

The chain uses TRBV10-3 and TRBJ1-4, with D uncertain. The CDR3 is 13 residues long. V was trimmed by 9 bases and J by 1 base, leaving 9 bases between them. Germline CDR1 ENHRY, CDR2 SYGVKD. The CDR3 DNA is TGTGCCATGCAGGCGGGAACTAATGAAAAACTGTTTTTT. It specifies CAMQAGTNEKLFF.

The chain is built from TRBV18 and TRBJ2-4; 11 nucleotides line up with TRBD2. The CDR3 spans 16 residues. Germline CDR1 reads KGHSH; CDR2 reads LQKENI. Losses at the gene ends were 0 bases for V and 10 bases for J; bases not matched to a gene: 8. CDR3 nucleotides: TGTGCCAGCTCACCACCGGAGCTAGCGGGGGGCTTTATTCAGTACTTC. Translated: CASSPPELAGGFIQYF.

The chain employs TRBV10-3 and TRBJ1-2; a weak D match, TRBD1 (6 bases). Germline V gene data show CDR1 as ENHRY and CDR2 as SYGVKD. Between the trimmed V and J ends, which lost 5 bases and 5 bases, there was a span of 15 bases. This CDR3 has 14 amino acids. The CDR3 protein is CAISSGTKEYGYTF. The CDR3 DNA is TGTGCCATCAGTTCCGGGACAAAGGAGTATGGCTACACCTTC.

In this sample, this clone turned up once. The rearrangement joins TRBV5-8 to TRBJ1-1; 8 nucleotides match TRBD1. Germline CDR1 SGHTS, CDR2 YDEGEE. CDR3 length: 13 residues. The V and J ends lost 10 bases and 3 bases, in that order; junction bases with no gene match: 8. The CDR3 here is CAFGQGPYTEAFF. In DNA, the CDR3 is TGTGCCTTCGGACAGGGCCCGTACACTGAAGCTTTCTTT.

The CDR3 coding sequence is TGCGCCAGCAGCATTAGCGGGGACCTTTACAATGAGCAGTTCTTC. Translating it yields CASSISGDLYNEQFF. The J gene is TRBJ2-1, the V gene TRBV5-1, with 8 bases aligning to TRBD2. Germline V CDR1 and CDR2: SGHRS, YFSETQ. Trimming at V came to 4 bases and at J to 4 bases, leaving 7 bases not matched to a gene. The CDR3 spans 15 residues. Full variable domain (remainder filled in from reference TRBV5-1 and TRBJ2-1): KAGVTQTPRYLIKTRGQQVTLSCSPISGHRSVSWYQQTPGQGLQFLFEYFSETQRNKGNFPGRFSGRQFSNSRSEMNVSTLELGDSALYLCASSISGDLYNEQFFGPGTRLTVL.

The chain links TRBV6-5 to TRBJ2-5, with 10 bases aligning to TRBD1. J was trimmed by 4 bases and V by 8 bases; bases with no gene match: 7. The germline V gene has CDR1 MNHEY and CDR2 SVGAGI. CDR3 length: 14 residues. The CDR3 loop reads CASGGQGRGETQYF. The CDR3 nucleotides are TGTGCCAGCGGGGGACAGGGGCGGGGAGAGACCCAGTACTTC.

This clone was seen a handful of times. The chain has TRBV19 and TRBJ1-2, with 7 nucleotides matching TRBD1. The CDR3 length is 16 residues. Losses at the gene ends were 3 bases for V and 4 bases for J; bases not matched to a gene: 11. Germline loops: CDR1 LNHDA, CDR2 SQIVND (reference sequence). The CDR3 sequence: CASSIPSDRTIYGYTF. DNA for the CDR3: TGTGCCAGTAGTATCCCCTCGGACAGGACGATCTATGGCTACACCTTC. The variable domain in full, completed from reference TRBV19 and TRBJ1-2, reads DGGITQSPKYLFRKEGQNVTLSCEQNLNHDAMYWYRQDPGQGLRLIYYSQIVNDFQKGDIAEGYSVSREKKESFPLTVTSAQKNPTAFYLCASSIPSDRTIYGYTFGSGTRLTVV.

V gene TRBV7-3 combines with J gene TRBJ2-5, with 9 bases lining up with TRBD1. Germline V CDR1 and CDR2: SGHTA, FQGTGA. V shed 0 bases, J shed 4 bases, and the junction held 3 bases outside the gene matches. This CDR3 spans 15 amino acids. CDR3 sequence reads: CASSLTGTGIETQYF. The CDR3 DNA sequence: TGTGCCAGCAGCTTAACGGGGACAGGGATAGAGACCCAGTACTTC. Drawing the rest from reference TRBV7-3 and TRBJ2-5, the complete variable domain is GAGVSQTPSNKVTEKGKYVELRCDPISGHTALYWYRQSLGQGPEFLIYFQGTGAADDSGLPNDRFFAVRPEGSVSTLKIQRTERGDSAVYLCASSLTGTGIETQYFGPGTRLLVL.

The chain links TRBV28 to TRBJ2-7; 11 positions agree with TRBD1. Per germline, CDR1 MDHEN and CDR2 SYDVKM. The V segment lost 1 base and the J segment 1 base; nucleotides outside the gene matches: 3. The CDR3 length is 16 residues. The CDR3 coding sequence is TGTGCCAGCAGTTTATTGGGGACAGGGGGTTCCTACGAGCAGTACTTC. Its translation: CASSLLGTGGSYEQYF.

The J gene is TRBJ1-1, the V gene TRBV5-8; 7 nucleotides match TRBD1. Germline values: CDR1 SGHTS, CDR2 YDEGEE. J lost 4 bases, V lost 4 bases, and 13 bases had no gene match. The CDR3 runs to 16 residues. CDR3 amino acids: CASSPIRGLGATEAFF. The DNA for the CDR3 is TGTGCCAGCAGCCCCATAAGGGGGCTGGGGGCCACTGAAGCTTTCTTT.

This chain joins TRBV11-2 and TRBJ2-1; D may be TRBD2 (6 bases). Germline V gene sequence: CDR1 SGHAT, CDR2 FQNNGV. V gave up 6 bases and J gave up 5 bases, with 8 bases separating them. The CDR3 has 12 amino acids. The CDR3 nucleotides are TGTGCCAGCAGGACGGGAGACAATGAGCAGTTCTTC. The encoded protein is CASRTGDNEQFF. Full variable domain (rest looked up from reference TRBV11-2 and TRBJ2-1): EAGVAQSPRYKIIEKRQSVAFWCNPISGHATLYWYQQILGQGPKLLIQFQNNGVVDDSQLPKDRFSAERLKGVDSTLKIQPAKLEDSAVYLCASRTGDNEQFFGPGTRLTVL.

The chain is built from TRBV15 and TRBJ1-4; 8 nucleotides align to TRBD1. This CDR3 has 15 amino acids. CDR1 is LNHNV and CDR2 is YYDKDF in the germline V gene (reference sequence). Trimming at V came to 5 bases and at J to 7 bases, leaving 9 bases not matched to a gene. The CDR3 DNA is TGTGCCACCAGCGGGGTTCAGGGGGCTAGTGAAAAACTGTTTTTT. This sequence encodes CATSGVQGASEKLFF.

This chain uses TRBV29-1 with TRBJ1-2; 8 bases agree with TRBD1. Germline-derived CDR1 and CDR2 are SQVTM and ANQGSEA. The V segment lost 4 bases and the J segment 8 bases; nucleotides outside the gene matches: 12. The length of the CDR3 is 14 residues. The CDR3 region is CSVGEAGGASGYTF. In nucleotides, the CDR3 is TGCAGCGTTGGGGAGGCAGGGGGCGCGAGCGGCTACACCTTC.

The chain uses TRBV4-3 and TRBJ1-1; 9 bases map to TRBD1. The junction had 5 bases not matched to a gene; V was cut back by 4 bases and J by 5 bases. The germline gives CDR1 LGHNA, CDR2 YSLEER. This CDR3 comprises 14 residues. The CDR3 DNA reads as TGCGCCAGCAGCCTCAGGACAGGGGAAACTGAAGCTTTCTTT. Translating it yields CASSLRTGETEAFF.

This clone was counted once. The genes are TRBV11-2 and TRBJ2-3; D is possibly TRBD2 (7 bases). The CDR3 runs to 17 residues. Looked up from germline, CDR1 is SGHAT and CDR2 is FQNNGV. Trimming took 3 bases from V and 0 from J, leaving 16 bases between them. The CDR3 DNA reads TGTGCCAGCAGCTTGTTTACGGGGAGGGGGAGCACAGATACGCAGTATTTT. Its translation: CASSLFTGRGSTDTQYF.

The J gene is TRBJ2-3, the V gene TRBV24-1, with 8 bases fitting TRBD2. This CDR3 is 19 amino acids long. CDR1 is KGHDR and CDR2 is SFDVKD in the germline V gene. With 2 bases clipped from V and 4 bases from J, the junction kept 16 bases outside the gene matches. The CDR3 DNA reads TGTGCCACCAGTGATTCCCGGGGTGGCGGGGGGCTACGGGCAGATACGCAGTATTTT. It codes for CATSDSRGGGGLRADTQYF.

The chain joins TRBV28 to TRBJ2-3; 7 bases fit TRBD1. Germline loops: CDR1 MDHEN, CDR2 SYDVKM. V lost 4 bases to trimming and J lost 0 bases; unmatched junction nucleotides: 7. CDR3 size: 16 residues. This chain's CDR3 is CASSSDRAVSTDTQYF. For the CDR3, the DNA is TGTGCCAGCAGTTCCGACAGGGCGGTAAGCACAGATACGCAGTATTTT.

The chain has TRBV4-2 and TRBJ1-2, with D possibly being TRBD1 (6 bases). Germline V CDR1 and CDR2: LGHNA, YNFKEQ. This CDR3 has 17 amino acids. V lost 1 base, J lost 6 bases, and 21 bases lay in between. In DNA, the CDR3 is TGTGCCAGCAGCCAAGTAGGCGGAACACAGGGTAGCGATGGCTACACCTTC. Protein: CASSQVGGTQGSDGYTF.

The chain joins TRBV4-3 to TRBJ2-3; 7 bases line up with TRBD1. The CDR3 contains 16 residues. Germline loops: CDR1 LGHNA, CDR2 YSLEER. After removal of 4 bases from V and 4 bases from J, the junction contained 11 bases not matched to a gene. The CDR3 sequence: CASSRDLTGSADTQYF. In DNA form, the CDR3 reads TGCGCCAGCAGCCGAGATCTGACAGGGTCCGCAGATACGCAGTATTTT.

This chain links TRBV5-1 with TRBJ1-1; D may be TRBD1 (5 bases). V lost 3 bases to trimming and J lost 4 bases, with 13 bases between them. Germline CDR1 reads SGHRS; CDR2 reads YFSETQ. This CDR3 contains 14 residues. CDR3 nucleotides: TGCGCCAGCAGCTGGGAGGCAGGGACCACTGAAGCTTTCTTT. This sequence encodes CASSWEAGTTEAFF.

V and J are TRBV7-8 and TRBJ2-1; unclear D gene. Germline-derived CDR1 and CDR2 are SGHVS and FQNEAQ. This CDR3 is 13 amino acids long. V lost 1 base and J lost 3, with 4 bases in between. CDR3 sequence reads: CASSLGDYNEQFF. CDR3 DNA sequence: TGTGCCAGCAGCTTAGGAGACTACAATGAGCAGTTCTTC.

The sample holds one count of this clone. This chain uses TRBV27 with TRBJ2-7; D perhaps matches TRBD1 (8 bases). The germline CDR1 and CDR2 sequences are MNHEY and SMNVEV (reference sequence). V was clipped by 5 bases and J by 3 bases, with 14 bases between them. The CDR3 length is 14 residues. Here the CDR3 DNA reads TGTGCCAGCAGTCCGACAGGGGAGGGCTACGAGCAGTACTTC. Translating it yields CASSPTGEGYEQYF.

The DNA for the CDR3 is TGTGCCAGCAGCTTAGCGAACAGGTACGAGCAGTACTTC. It codes for CASSLANRYEQYF. This sequence joins TRBV7-9 and TRBJ2-7; D is possibly TRBD1 (5 bases). Trimming left V 0 bases short and J 4 bases short, with 7 bases between. The CDR3 totals 13 residues. Germline CDR1 SEHNR, CDR2 FQNEAQ (reference sequence).

The chain uses TRBV29-1 and TRBJ1-5; the D is unclear. The CDR3 covers 13 residues. Germline V gives CDR1 SQVTM, CDR2 ANQGSEA. V lost 4 bases and J lost 5, with 12 bases in between. The CDR3 loop is CSVVLTADQPQHF. CDR3 nucleotide sequence: TGCAGCGTTGTATTAACAGCCGATCAGCCCCAGCATTTT.

This rearrangement joins TRBV5-4 to TRBJ1-2; D might be TRBD1 (6 bases). The V gene's germline CDR1 is SGHNT and CDR2 YYREEE (reference sequence). V was pared by 4 bases and J by 2 bases, with 9 bases between. The CDR3 length is 13 residues. The chain's CDR3 is CASSPDRNYGYTF. CDR3 DNA: TGTGCCAGCAGCCCAGACAGGAACTATGGCTACACCTTC.

The chain joins TRBV30 to TRBJ1-5; no reliable D call. The V and J ends lost 0 bases and 1 base respectively, with 10 bases between them. The CDR3 is 15 amino acids. Germline CDR1 and CDR2: GTSNPN and SVGIG (reference sequence). CDR3 loop: CAWSVGTGSNQPQHF. In DNA form, the CDR3 reads TGTGCCTGGAGTGTAGGAACGGGGAGCAATCAGCCCCAGCATTTT. The whole variable domain, remainder taken from reference TRBV30 and TRBJ1-5, is SQTIHQWPATLVQPVGSPLSLECTVEGTSNPNLYWYRQAAGRGLQLLFYSVGIGQISSEVPQNLSASRPQDRQFILSSKKLLLSDSGFYLCAWSVGTGSNQPQHFGDGTRLSIL.

V is TRBV5-1 and J is TRBJ1-1; TRBD1 matches at 8 bases. This CDR3 is 14 amino acids long. Germline V gene sequence: CDR1 SGHRS, CDR2 YFSETQ. The trim removed 3 bases at V and 4 bases at J, leaving 5 bases unmatched. CDR3 DNA sequence: TGCGCCAGCAGCTCCGCACAGGGGGGCACTGAAGCTTTCTTT. Translated, it gives CASSSAQGGTEAFF.